This T cell receptor (beta chain) was captured in a study of T cell responses to AZD1222 COVID-19 vaccine. Study observations and caveats: Clonal diversity was possibly underestimated; the donors were predominantly white British and more often female. After two AZD1222 doses, spike-specific TCR breadth and depth rose versus day 0.

Details on this clone: What it recognizes is unknown.

Germline loops: CDR1 MNHEY, CDR2 SMNVEV (reference sequence). There are 17 residues in the CDR3. Germline trimming cut 6 bases from V and 3 bases from J; bases unmatched to any gene: 15. Assay used: immunoSEQ multiplex PCR; TCRdb lists only in-frame clones, some missing. The sample lists under 300,000 clones, 90% to 95% seen once, with roughly 0.5% in the top ten. The rearrangement uses TRBV27 and TRBJ2-7, with 9 bases matching TRBD2. The sequencing here drew on peripheral blood, taken on day 0 of AZD1222 vaccination. This TCR was sampled from an adult in good health. CDR3: CASSRGVAGALFYEQYF. DNA for the CDR3: TGTGCCAGCAGCCGGGGGGTAGCGGGGGCCCTTTTCTACGAGCAGTACTTC.